The clone carrying this T cell receptor beta chain has just a few counts. Its antigen is undetermined. This sample was taken from a study of response to subunit inactivated influenza vaccine. Study-wide results and limits: Seasonal influenza vaccination, on each occasion, was suggested by the authors to recruit few new T cells.

TCRdb fed the RT-PCR reads into MiXCR, producing one record per CDR3 protein. The sample has around 530,000 distinct CDR3 sequences; more than 15% are singletons. CDR1 is LGHNA and CDR2 is YSLEER in the germline V gene. This CDR3 region has 17 residues. The V gene lost 4 bases and the J gene lost 5 bases, with 21 bases spanning the gap. The sample in question was CD4+ T cells sorted from PBMCs, obtained around 25 months after vaccination. The TCR was taken from a man aged 50 to 69 who received an inactivated influenza vaccine. The V and J genes are TRBV4-3 and TRBJ2-1, with a possible D match to TRBD1 (6 bases). Written as DNA, the CDR3 is TGCGCCAGCAGCCGAGACTACAGGGACGGAGTAAACAATGAGCAGTTCTTC. This sequence encodes CASSRDYRDGVNNEQFF.